The clone carrying this T cell receptor beta chain was counted a few times. Each CDR3 protein is one row after TCRdb ran MiXCR on the reads. The table records about 150,000 distinct CDR3 sequences, roughly a quarter of them present only once. The source of the sample is a study of T cell repertoires in cytomegalovirus infection. About the research overall: The public TCR beta signatures pointed to both CMV infection and matching HLA type.

The V gene lost 3 bases and the J gene lost 4 bases, with 12 bases spanning the gap. Germline values: CDR1 SNHLY, CDR2 FYNNEI. The CDR3 sequence is 14 residues long. The genes are TRBV2 and TRBJ2-5; possibly TRBD1 or TRBD2 for D (5 bases each). The sequence derives from a human donor in good health (CMV status not recorded). Some clones in this sample may be carry-over from other donors' samples. Sequencing was done on a sample of PBMCs. CDR3 protein: CASSDPGHGETQYF. The CDR3 nucleotides are TGTGCCAGCAGTGACCCGGGGCACGGAGAGACCCAGTACTTC.